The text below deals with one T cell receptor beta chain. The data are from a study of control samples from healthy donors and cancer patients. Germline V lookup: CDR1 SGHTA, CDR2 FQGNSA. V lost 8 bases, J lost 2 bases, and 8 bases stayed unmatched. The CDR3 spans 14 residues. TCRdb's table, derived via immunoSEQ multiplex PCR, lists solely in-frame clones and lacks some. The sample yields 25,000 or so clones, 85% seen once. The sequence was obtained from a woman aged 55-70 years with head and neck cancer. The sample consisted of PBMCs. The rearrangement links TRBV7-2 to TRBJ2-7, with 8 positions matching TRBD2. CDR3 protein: CASSQPGGTYEQYF. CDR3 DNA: TGTGCCAGCTCCCAACCGGGGGGGACCTACGAGCAGTACTTC.